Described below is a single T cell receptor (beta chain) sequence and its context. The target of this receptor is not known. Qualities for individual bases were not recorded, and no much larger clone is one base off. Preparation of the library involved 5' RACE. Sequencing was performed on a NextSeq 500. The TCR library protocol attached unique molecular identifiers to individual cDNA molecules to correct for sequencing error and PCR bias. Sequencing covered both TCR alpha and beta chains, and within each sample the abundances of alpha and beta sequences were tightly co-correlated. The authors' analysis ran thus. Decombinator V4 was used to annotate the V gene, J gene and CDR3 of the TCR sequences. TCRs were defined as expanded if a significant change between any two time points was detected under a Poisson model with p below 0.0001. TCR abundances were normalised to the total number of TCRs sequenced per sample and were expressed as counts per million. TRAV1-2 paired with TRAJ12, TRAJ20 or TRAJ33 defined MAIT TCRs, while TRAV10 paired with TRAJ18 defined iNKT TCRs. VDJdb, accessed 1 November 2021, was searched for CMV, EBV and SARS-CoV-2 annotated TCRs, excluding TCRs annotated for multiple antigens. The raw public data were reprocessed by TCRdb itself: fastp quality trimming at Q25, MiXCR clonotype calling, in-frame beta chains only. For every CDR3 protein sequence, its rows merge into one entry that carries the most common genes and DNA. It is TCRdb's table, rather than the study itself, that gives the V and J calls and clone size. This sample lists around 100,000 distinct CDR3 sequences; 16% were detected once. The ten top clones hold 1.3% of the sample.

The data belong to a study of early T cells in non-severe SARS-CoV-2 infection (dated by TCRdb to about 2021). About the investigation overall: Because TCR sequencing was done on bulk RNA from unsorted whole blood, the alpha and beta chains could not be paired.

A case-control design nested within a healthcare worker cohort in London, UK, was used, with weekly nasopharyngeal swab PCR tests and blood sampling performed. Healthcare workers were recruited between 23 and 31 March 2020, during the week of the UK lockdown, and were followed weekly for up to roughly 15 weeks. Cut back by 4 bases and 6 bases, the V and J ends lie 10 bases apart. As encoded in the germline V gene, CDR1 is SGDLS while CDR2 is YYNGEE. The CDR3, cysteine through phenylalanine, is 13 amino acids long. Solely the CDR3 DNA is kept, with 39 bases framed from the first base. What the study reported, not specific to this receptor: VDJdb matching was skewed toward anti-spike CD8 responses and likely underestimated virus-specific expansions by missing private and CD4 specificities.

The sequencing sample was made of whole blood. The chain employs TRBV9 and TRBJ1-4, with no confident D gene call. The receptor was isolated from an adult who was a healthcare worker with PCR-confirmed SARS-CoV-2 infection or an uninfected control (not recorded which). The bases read TGTGCCAGCAGCAGAGGGCTAGATGAAAAACTGTTTTTT. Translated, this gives CASSRGLDEKLFF.